This T cell receptor (beta chain) was sequenced during a study of CD8 T cells in Susac syndrome. This clonotype was recorded once. Its matching antigen is unknown. RNA in amounts of roughly 0.45 to 1 ug was reverse transcribed with random hexamers. Amplification of TCR beta CDR3 used immunoSEQ multiplex PCR across 54 Vbeta and 13 Jbeta. TCRdb re-derived calls from the immunoSEQ multiplex PCR reads in MiXCR, one entry per CDR3 protein. The repertoire holds some 96,000 distinct CDR3 sequences, with 85% to 95% as singletons. CD8+ and CD4+ T cells taken from blood had their TCR beta sequenced. Overall study results and limits: Susac syndrome CD4+ T cell repertoires showed no clonal expansion.

The V gene lost 1 base and the J gene lost 0 bases, with 4 bases spanning the gap. From germline, CDR1 is SGHAT and CDR2 FQNNGV. The CDR3 is made up of 14 amino acids. The chain is built from TRBV11-2 and TRBJ1-3; no clear D. The receptor was derived from a human donor with Susac syndrome. Material for sequencing was CD4+ T cells from PBMCs. CDR3 coding DNA: TGTGCCAGCAGCTTAGGTGTCTCTGGAAACACCATATATTTT. Its protein is CASSLGVSGNTIYF.